A single sample gave rise to the 11 T cell receptor beta chains below, sequenced in a study of T cell responses to AZD1222 COVID-19 vaccine listed by TCRdb under 2021. The library was prepared using the immunoSEQ multiplex PCR assay. What TCRdb holds here is the immuneACCESS table cut down to in-frame rearrangements. Part of the clones is not present; checked against another copy, under half of the missing clones reflect an unresolved V gene, and the others are unexplained. Counted in this sample were 120,000 to 150,000 clones; approximately 94% of them appeared once. The ten largest clonotypes hold 1.5% to 2% of the sample. The time point tag for this specimen amounts to: baseline before first vaccination. The specimen comprised peripheral blood, sampled on day 0 of AZD1222 vaccination. Receptors originate from an adult in good health.

This clone is a singleton in its sample. V gene TRBV19 combines with J gene TRBJ1-1; D not resolved. Trimming removed 7 bases from V and 2 bases from J, with 11 bases in between. CDR1 is LNHDA, CDR2 SQIVND, per germline (reference sequence). This CDR3 is built from 13 residues. In nucleotides, the CDR3 is TGTGCCAGTACCCGAACGGGAAACACTGAAGCTTTCTTT. This encodes CASTRTGNTEAFF.

In this sample, this clone turned up once. This chain connects TRBV18 to TRBJ2-7, with TRBD1 identical over 11 bases. J lost 3 bases, V lost 3 bases, and 4 bases had no gene match. This CDR3 has 15 residues. Germline loops: CDR1 KGHSH, CDR2 LQKENI. Here the CDR3 DNA reads TGTGCCAGCTCACCTCGGGGGACAGGGGGCTACGAGCAGTACTTC. Its protein product is CASSPRGTGGYEQYF.

The rearrangement joins TRBV6-4 to TRBJ2-7; 7 bases are a match to TRBD1. CDR3 length: 16 amino acids. Germline V gives CDR1 MRHNA, CDR2 SNTAGT. Trimming removed 2 bases from V and 2 bases from J; junction bases left unmatched: 9. The CDR3 here is CASSDGLGGWTYEQYF. The CDR3 bases are TGTGCCAGCAGTGACGGGCTAGGGGGCTGGACCTACGAGCAGTACTTC.

V is TRBV18 and J is TRBJ2-1; D unclear. Trimming took 4 bases from V and 6 from J, leaving 4 bases between them. This CDR3 region has 11 residues. Germline CDR1 is KGHSH and CDR2 is LQKENI. CDR3 sequence reads: CASSRGNEQFF. The CDR3 region has the DNA TGTGCCAGCTCACGAGGCAATGAGCAGTTCTTC.

The rearrangement joins TRBV4-2 to TRBJ2-2; D may be TRBD2 (7 bases). The length of the CDR3 is 16 residues. CDR1 LGHNA and CDR2 YNFKEQ come from the germline V gene. The V end lost 1 base, the J end lost 7 bases, and 16 bases lay between the germline ends. The CDR3 sequence: CASSQGPGGRNGELFF. CDR3 bases: TGTGCCAGCAGCCAAGGCCCCGGGGGGCGAAACGGGGAGCTGTTTTTT.

This chain links TRBV29-1 with TRBJ1-2; D is possibly TRBD1 (6 bases). Deletions cut 7 bases from V and 3 bases from J, with 9 bases between. There are 11 residues in the CDR3. Per the germline V gene, CDR1 is SQVTM and CDR2 is ANQGSEA. CDR3 amino acids: CSGQGYYGYTF. Here the CDR3 DNA reads TGCAGCGGTCAGGGGTACTATGGCTACACCTTC.

V gene TRBV5-1 combines with J gene TRBJ2-5; 8 bases line up with TRBD1. CDR1 is SGHRS and CDR2 is YFSETQ in the germline V gene. J lost 5 bases, V lost 8 bases, and 11 bases had no gene match. The CDR3 totals 14 residues. In DNA form, the CDR3 reads TGCGCCAGTTCACAGGGGGTTTTGTTGGAGACCCAGTACTTC. Translation gives CASSQGVLLETQYF.

This clone was detected a few times. Other DNA sequences in this specimen translate into the identical CDR3. J is TRBJ1-2 and V is TRBV6-5; weak D call: TRBD1 (5 bases). The V gene's germline CDR1 is MNHEY and CDR2 SVGAGI. Trimming stripped 0 bases from V and 2 bases from J, with 10 bases between. The CDR3 extends over 15 amino acids. CDR3 amino acids: CASSYSLGGNYGYTF. The CDR3 DNA sequence: TGTGCCAGCAGTTACTCGTTGGGGGGGAACTATGGCTACACCTTC.

The V and J genes are TRBV19 and TRBJ1-2, with TRBD1 as a possible D gene (6 bases). CDR1 is LNHDA and CDR2 is SQIVND in the germline V gene (reference sequence). Trimming left V 6 bases short and J 3 bases short, with 17 bases between. CDR3 size: 15 residues. CDR3 nucleotide sequence: TGTGCCAGTAGCCACAGGGCCACCGTCGACTATGGCTACACCTTC. Translation gives CASSHRATVDYGYTF.

CDR3 protein: CAWSQGLAGVDIQYF. The CDR3 region has the DNA TGTGCCTGGAGCCAGGGACTAGCGGGTGTAGACATTCAGTACTTC. This chain links TRBV30 with TRBJ2-4; 12 bases line up with TRBD2. The CDR3 has 15 amino acids. V gave up 3 bases and J gave up 8 bases; unmatched junction bases: 8. Germline CDR1 reads GTSNPN; CDR2 reads SVGIG (reference sequence).

The gene calls are TRBV6-5 and TRBJ2-1; the match to TRBD1 covers 12 bases. The V gene end was trimmed by 9 bases and the J gene end by 7 bases; junction bases not matched to a gene: 10. From germline, CDR1 is MNHEY and CDR2 SVGAGI. CDR3 length: 15 residues. The CDR3 DNA reads as TGTGCCAGTGACAACCGGGACAGGGGGCTTAATGAGCAGTTCTTC. Encoded protein: CASDNRDRGLNEQFF.